These 15 T cell receptor beta chains were all obtained from the same sample, sequenced in a study of human thymus T cells. Profiled with immunoSEQ multiplex PCR; TCRdb holds only in-frame clones, not every one. This sample has about 78,000 clones; roughly 97% occur once, and the top ten carry 0.031%. The study used thymus tissue resected during corrective heart surgery. Sequenced sample: thymus tissue. These receptor sequences come from a boy under two years old with a congenital heart defect but otherwise immunologically healthy.

The gene calls are TRBV5-1 and TRBJ2-3; 7 bases align to TRBD1. This CDR3 has 18 residues. The germline V gene has CDR1 SGHRS and CDR2 YFSETQ. The junction had 10 bases not matched to a gene; V was cut back by 0 bases and J by 0 bases. The CDR3 region has the DNA TGCGCCAGCAGCTTGGGACAAATCGACAGGGTGAGCACAGATACGCAGTATTTT. Protein sequence: CASSLGQIDRVSTDTQYF.

The chain is built from TRBV10-3 and TRBJ2-7; unclear D gene. Germline V gives CDR1 ENHRY, CDR2 SYGVKD. V was trimmed by 0 bases and J by 7 bases, leaving 4 bases between them. The CDR3 sequence is 11 residues long. CDR3 coding DNA: TGTGCCATCAGTGAGTCGGGTGAGCAGTACTTC. Translation gives CAISESGEQYF.

Only one count was recorded for this clone. The rearrangement uses TRBV29-1 and TRBJ2-5, with D maybe TRBD1 (6 bases). The CDR3 covers 13 residues. Germline CDR1 is SQVTM and CDR2 is ANQGSEA. Trimming stripped 6 bases from V and 5 bases from J, with 16 bases between. CDR3: CSVGIQGYETQYF. The CDR3 coding sequence is TGCAGCGTCGGGATACAGGGTTATGAGACCCAGTACTTC. The variable domain in full, with the rest retrieved from reference TRBV29-1 and TRBJ2-5, is SAVISQKPSRDICQRGTSLTIQCQVDSQVTMMFWYRQQPGQSLTLIATANQGSEATYESGFVIDKFPISRPNLTFSTLTVSNMSPEDSSIYLCSVGIQGYETQYFGPGTRLLVL.

This chain joins TRBV6-1 and TRBJ1-1; no definite D call. The CDR3 has 14 amino acids. Deletions cut 8 bases from V and 5 bases from J, with 18 bases between. The V gene's germline CDR1 is MNHNS and CDR2 SASEGT. The DNA of the CDR3 is TGTGCCAGCGTTGGGCCCCCGGTGAGGACTGAAGCTTTCTTT. It encodes CASVGPPVRTEAFF.

The chain joins TRBV28 to TRBJ1-2, with 12 bases lining up with TRBD1. The germline gives CDR1 MDHEN, CDR2 SYDVKM. This CDR3 contains 16 residues. V was pared by 5 bases and J by 7 bases, with 11 bases of the junction left unmatched. The CDR3 DNA sequence: TGTGCCAGCAGTCCGACTCCCGGGACAGGGGGCATTGGCTACACCTTC. Its protein is CASSPTPGTGGIGYTF.

The CDR3 is CASSFESGSYNEQFF. The CDR3 coding sequence is TGTGCCAGCAGTTTCGAGTCCGGATCCTACAATGAGCAGTTCTTC. The chain carries TRBV28 and TRBJ2-1; no clear D gene. V was pared by 3 bases and J by 1 base, with 10 bases between. There are 15 residues in the CDR3. Germline V lookup: CDR1 MDHEN, CDR2 SYDVKM.

This clone appeared once. The chain links TRBV20-1 to TRBJ2-3; D uncertain. The length of the CDR3 is 11 residues. Per germline, CDR1 DFQATT and CDR2 SNEGSKA (reference sequence). Deletions cut 4 bases from V and 5 bases from J, with 7 bases between. CDR3 protein: CSAIMQDTQYF. The CDR3 region has the DNA TGCAGTGCTATAATGCAAGATACGCAGTATTTT.

The V gene is TRBV14, the J gene TRBJ2-3; TRBD2 matches at 9 bases. J lost 4 bases, V lost 0 bases, and 11 bases had no gene match. The length of the CDR3 is 18 residues. CDR1 and CDR2 (germline): SGHDN, FVKESK. The CDR3: CASSQDRGSGRVPDTQYF. The CDR3 DNA follows: TGTGCCAGCAGCCAAGATCGGGGTAGCGGGAGAGTCCCAGATACGCAGTATTTT.

The chain employs TRBV30 and TRBJ1-2; D perhaps matches TRBD1 (5 bases). The germline V gene has CDR1 GTSNPN and CDR2 SVGIG (reference sequence). The CDR3 spans 12 residues. Between the trimmed V and J ends, which lost 8 bases and 4 bases, there was a span of 14 bases. The CDR3 is CARGVWGYGYTF. The CDR3 coding sequence is TGTGCCCGGGGGGTATGGGGCTATGGCTACACCTTC.

This chain uses TRBV15 with TRBJ1-5; 8 positions agree with TRBD1. The V segment lost 1 base and the J segment 2 bases; nucleotides outside the gene matches: 4. The length of the CDR3 is 16 residues. Germline V lookup: CDR1 LNHNV, CDR2 YYDKDF (reference sequence). The DNA for the CDR3 is TGTGCCACCAGCAGAGCAGGGGGCTTGGGCAATCAGCCCCAGCATTTT. Protein sequence: CATSRAGGLGNQPQHF.

Only one count was recorded for this clone. This chain joins TRBV5-1 and TRBJ1-2; 11 bases align to TRBD1. The J segment lost 4 bases and the V segment lost 4 bases, leaving 6 bases of the junction unmatched. CDR3 length: 15 residues. The germline V gene has CDR1 SGHRS and CDR2 YFSETQ. The CDR3 region has the DNA TGCGCCAGCAGCGCCGGACAGGGGGCACGCTATGGCTACACCTTC. It is translated as CASSAGQGARYGYTF.

This chain uses TRBV6-5 with TRBJ1-1, with 7 bases that match TRBD1. Germline-derived CDR1 and CDR2 are MNHEY and SVGAGI. There are 12 residues in the CDR3. The trim removed 5 bases at V and 5 bases at J, leaving 2 bases unmatched. The CDR3 DNA reads as TGTGCCAGCAGTCAGGGGGGGACTGAAGCTTTCTTT. It encodes CASSQGGTEAFF.

This chain uses TRBV4-3 with TRBJ2-4; TRBD2 matches 11 bases. J lost 0 bases, V lost 4 bases, and 17 bases had no gene match. Per the germline V gene, CDR1 is LGHNA and CDR2 is YSLEER. The length of the CDR3 is 21 residues. This CDR3 is CASSPTVSPSGGPGAKNIQYF. The DNA for the CDR3 is TGCGCCAGCAGCCCCACTGTTAGTCCTAGCGGGGGGCCAGGAGCCAAAAACATTCAGTACTTC.

The V gene is TRBV19, the J gene TRBJ1-5; possibly TRBD1 for D (6 bases). Trimming left V 5 bases short and J 2 bases short, with 16 bases between. Germline V CDR1 and CDR2: LNHDA, SQIVND (reference sequence). The CDR3 runs to 16 residues. The CDR3 bases are TGTGCCAGTAGTCGCGGCCCCCGACAGGGCAATCAGCCCCAGCATTTT. This encodes CASSRGPRQGNQPQHF.

The chain recombines TRBV28 with TRBJ1-5; the D gene is possibly TRBD1 (5 bases). The CDR3 is made up of 15 amino acids. Germline CDR1 reads MDHEN; CDR2 reads SYDVKM. V was shortened by 0 bases and J by 6 bases, with 12 bases between the two germline ends. CDR3 sequence reads: CASSLCMGPPQPQHF. CDR3 DNA sequence: TGTGCCAGCAGTTTATGCATGGGGCCCCCTCAGCCCCAGCATTTT.